The next 14 T cell receptor beta chains were all read from a single sample in a study of shared clonotypes between healthy human individuals. Naive CD8 populations comprised CD45RO-negative cells positively selected for CCR7, excluding terminally differentiated effector memory CD45RA+ cells. Clones were read by immunoSEQ multiplex PCR, and TCRdb kept only the in-frame ones, dropping some. The table records about 2 million clones, less than 95% of them present only once. Sequencing was done on a sample of naive CD8+ T cells sorted from blood. Receptors were obtained from a man aged 18 to 29 in good health.

As for this clone: This sample includes further DNA sequences coding for the same CDR3. The chain combines TRBV28 with TRBJ2-1; 11 bases are shared with TRBD2. V dropped 5 bases and J dropped 0; count of bases not matched to a gene: 0. CDR1 MDHEN and CDR2 SYDVKM come from the germline V gene. The length of the CDR3 is 15 residues. For the CDR3, the DNA is TGTGCCAGCAGTCTAGCGGGGGGCTCCTACAATGAGCAGTTCTTC. This codes for CASSLAGGSYNEQFF.

V and J are TRBV13 and TRBJ1-6, with TRBD1 matching over 9 bases. Germline CDR1 and CDR2: PRHDT and FYEKMQ (reference sequence). The CDR3 has 15 amino acids. Germline trimming cut 0 bases from V and 9 bases from J; bases unmatched to any gene: 3. This CDR3 is CASSLGGTGISPLHF. CDR3 DNA: TGTGCCAGCAGCTTAGGCGGGACAGGGATTTCACCCCTCCACTTT.

The gene calls are TRBV5-1 and TRBJ2-7, with 8 bases that match TRBD1. V lost 0 bases to trimming and J lost 5 bases; unmatched junction nucleotides: 4. There are 14 residues in the CDR3. Per germline, CDR1 SGHRS and CDR2 YFSETQ. DNA for the CDR3: TGCGCCAGCAGCTTGGGGGACAGGATAGACGAGCAGTACTTC. Translation: CASSLGDRIDEQYF.

The chain is built from TRBV28 and TRBJ1-1, with D possibly being TRBD1 (6 bases). Trimming took 1 base from V and 0 from J, leaving 12 bases between them. The CDR3 has 16 amino acids. Germline V lookup: CDR1 MDHEN, CDR2 SYDVKM. CDR3 sequence: CASSLYSDSVNTEAFF. The CDR3 nucleotides read TGTGCCAGCAGTTTATATTCGGACAGTGTGAACACTGAAGCTTTCTTT.

This rearrangement joins TRBV7-9 to TRBJ2-7, with 7 bases fitting TRBD1. The CDR3 extends over 14 amino acids. V dropped 4 bases and J dropped 3; count of bases not matched to a gene: 6. CDR1 and CDR2 from the germline V gene are SEHNR and FQNEAQ (reference sequence). The CDR3 DNA is TGTGCCAGCAGCTCAGCGGACAGGATCTACGAGCAGTACTTC. Amino acid sequence: CASSSADRIYEQYF.

The table lists this clone with a count of one. The sample holds other DNA sequences that translate to the same CDR3. This chain uses TRBV4-3 with TRBJ2-7, with TRBD2 matching 9 bases. V dropped 0 bases and J dropped 4; count of bases not matched to a gene: 4. Germline CDR1 and CDR2: LGHNA and YSLEER. The CDR3 runs 15 residues. In nucleotides, the CDR3 is TGCGCCAGCAGCCAAGACAAAACTAGCGGGTACGAGCAGTACTTC. It encodes CASSQDKTSGYEQYF.

CDR3 bases: TGTGCCAGCAGCCAGACCCAGGGGGCGCATTCACCCCTCCACTTT. Amino acid sequence: CASSQTQGAHSPLHF. The rearrangement links TRBV7-8 to TRBJ1-6, with TRBD1 identical over 8 bases. V gave up 5 bases and J gave up 8 bases; unmatched junction bases: 8. The CDR3 has 15 amino acids. Germline assignment: CDR1 SGHVS and CDR2 FQNEAQ.

To note about this clone: This CDR3 is also generated by other DNA sequences in the sample. The genes are TRBV6-6 and TRBJ2-2; D call uncertain. Trimming removed 2 bases from V and 7 bases from J, with 2 bases in between. The germline gives CDR1 MNHNY, CDR2 SVGAGI (reference sequence). This CDR3 contains 11 residues. In DNA, the CDR3 is TGTGCCAGCAGTTACGGCGGGGAGCTGTTTTTT. Translated, it gives CASSYGGELFF.

The chain is built from TRBV5-4 and TRBJ2-7; 10 bases match TRBD2. J was trimmed by 0 bases and V by 2 bases; bases with no gene match: 8. This CDR3 has 17 amino acids. Looked up from germline, CDR1 is SGHNT and CDR2 is YYREEE (reference sequence). CDR3 nucleotides: TGTGCCAGCAGCTTTGGCCTAGCGGGAGCCACCTCCTACGAGCAGTACTTC. Protein product: CASSFGLAGATSYEQYF.

The V and J genes are TRBV7-8 and TRBJ1-1; 7 bases are a match to TRBD1. The CDR3 has 15 residues. Germline V gives CDR1 SGHVS, CDR2 FQNEAQ. V trimming: 4 bases; J trimming: 0 bases; junction bases outside the gene matches: 5. The CDR3 nucleotides are TGTGCCAGCAGCTCCGGGACAGCTATGAACACTGAAGCTTTCTTT. This encodes CASSSGTAMNTEAFF. The complete variable domain, with remaining parts taken from reference TRBV7-8 and TRBJ1-1, reads GAGVSQSPRYKVAKRGQDVALRCDPISGHVSLFWYQQALGQGPEFLTYFQNEAQLDKSGLPSDRFFAERPEGSVSTLKIQRTQQEDSAVYLCASSSGTAMNTEAFFGQGTRLTVV.

CDR3 DNA: TGTGCCAGCAGCTTAGGGGTAGTAGAGACCCAGTACTTC. This encodes CASSLGVVETQYF. The chain couples TRBV7-6 to TRBJ2-5; D is unclear. Germline loops: CDR1 SGHVS, CDR2 FNYEAQ. The CDR3 sequence is 13 residues long. The V gene lost 1 base and the J gene lost 4 bases, with 7 bases spanning the gap.

The J gene is TRBJ1-6, the V gene TRBV10-2; D gene ambiguous. The CDR3 is 15 residues long. Germline V gene data show CDR1 as WSHSY and CDR2 as SAAADI. The V gene lost 6 bases and the J gene lost 3 bases, with 12 bases spanning the gap. The CDR3 DNA is TGCGCCAGCAGCGCCTCAGGCGGCTATAATTCACCCCTCCACTTT. This translates into CASSASGGYNSPLHF.

The chain combines TRBV5-1 with TRBJ2-3; 8 bases align to TRBD2. Germline V CDR1 and CDR2: SGHRS, YFSETQ. The J segment lost 4 bases and the V segment lost 0 bases, leaving 10 bases of the junction unmatched. The CDR3 covers 17 residues. In DNA form, the CDR3 reads TGCGCCAGCAGCTTGGGGTTAGCGGGGCCCGGGGCAGATACGCAGTATTTT. It is translated as CASSLGLAGPGADTQYF.

The V and J genes are TRBV7-2 and TRBJ2-7; D uncertain. The CDR3 runs to 13 residues. V lost 1 base and J lost 2, with 6 bases in between. Germline values: CDR1 SGHTA, CDR2 FQGNSA. The CDR3 loop is CASSLDWAYEQYF. The DNA for the CDR3 is TGTGCCAGCAGCTTAGATTGGGCCTACGAGCAGTACTTC.